The rows below give T cell receptor beta chains drawn from one sample of a study of CD8+ T cells in alopecia areata. Profiling relied on immunoSEQ multiplex PCR, and the TCRdb table lists in-frame clones only, not all of them. In the table there are around 160,000 clones, about 90% of which are singletons. Material: CD8+ T cells sorted from blood, obtained at week 0. The receptor set was obtained from a human donor with alopecia areata. CDR3s leave out the opening cysteine and the closing phenylalanine or tryptophan.

J gene | V gene | CDR3 protein
TRBJ2-1 | TRBV30 | AWSVGVANYNEQF
TRBJ1-6 | TRBV4-1 | ASSHKALTGHNSPLH
TRBJ1-5 | TRBV19 | ASRTTGDNNQPQH
TRBJ1-1 | TRBV6-5 | ASSSGNTEAF
TRBJ2-1 | TRBV5-5 | ASNPWGSGKNEQF
TRBJ2-1 | TRBV19 | ASSQGGDYNEQF
TRBJ2-2 | TRBV29-1 | SVRPGNTGELF
TRBJ1-1 | TRBV29-1 | SVETRRGAF
TRBJ2-7 | TRBV5-1 | ASSLVGAGDEQY
TRBJ2-3 | TRBV6-1 | ASSGTSGGSDTQY
TRBJ1-3 | TRBV7-2 | ASSLESWYTIY
TRBJ2-3 | TRBV10-3 | AIRRGLAAVADTQY
TRBJ2-3 | TRBV27 | ASPPRIDMAIDTQY
TRBJ2-7 | TRBV4-1 | ASSSQGASGKYEQY
- | TRBV5-1 | ASSGGAVDSYEQY
TRBJ2-7 | TRBV19 | ASSISGQGGYEQY
TRBJ1-1 | TRBV30 | AWSVLDRALLNTEAF
TRBJ2-2 | TRBV6-5 | ASSTGGSAGELF
TRBJ2-7 | TRBV7-9 | ASSYAGGGYEQY
TRBJ2-5 | TRBV29-1 | SESPRTTSQETQY
TRBJ2-7 | TRBV11-2 | ASSWEGEQY
TRBJ1-6 | TRBV7-9 | ASSLGGLDIWRVNSPLH
TRBJ1-1 | TRBV29-1 | SVVLAENTEAF
TRBJ2-1 | TRBV28 | ASSNRGPRNEQF
TRBJ2-1 | TRBV29-1 | SVEDRGSGGLDNEQF
TRBJ2-7 | TRBV9 | ASSAPTGGRNEQY
TRBJ2-1 | TRBV7-9 | ASSLGSDEQF
TRBJ1-4 | TRBV7-2 | ASSFFYGTGNEKLF
TRBJ2-3 | TRBV6-1 | ASRTGLAGTDTQY
TRBJ2-3 | TRBV7-2 | ASSLSWAKVTDTQY
TRBJ2-7 | TRBV6-1 | ASSDYQAYEQY
TRBJ1-6 | TRBV29-1 | SVAGGEDSPLH
TRBJ1-2 | TRBV29-1 | SVEGWNLGYT
TRBJ2-7 | TRBV27 | ASSLAGQLYEQY
TRBJ2-7 | TRBV7-9 | ASSTGALSYEQY
TRBJ2-3 | TRBV25-1 | ASRLAGGITDTQY
TRBJ2-3 | TRBV6-5 | ASSYRRVLSTDTQY
TRBJ2-4 | TRBV29-1 | SVEDDLAKNIQY
TRBJ2-1 | TRBV30 | AWDPRRELYNEQF
TRBJ2-7 | TRBV14 | ASSLDAGEQY
TRBJ1-5 | TRBV29-1 | SVGGVYSNQPQH
TRBJ2-7 | TRBV11-1 | ASSPWAGANEQY
TRBJ1-1 | TRBV27 | ASSAQGWGTEAF
TRBJ2-1 | TRBV30 | AWSGTGVNEQF
TRBJ2-7 | TRBV14 | ASSQDWEGFEQY
TRBJ1-1 | TRBV6-5 | ASSYPGTTEAF
TRBJ2-1 | TRBV29-1 | SVEDLIRENNEQF
TRBJ2-1 | TRBV4-1 | ASSQVRLASGGEQF
TRBJ2-1 | TRBV30 | AWSEEGPGVEQF
TRBJ2-1 | TRBV30 | AWTIGAGANEQF
TRBJ2-7 | TRBV29-1 | SAGATGAYEQY
TRBJ2-4 | TRBV5-1 | ASRRDNLNIQY
TRBJ1-2 | TRBV4-1 | ASSPTDRGNYGYT
TRBJ2-7 | TRBV29-1 | SVEDPDSSYEQY
TRBJ2-1 | TRBV27 | ASSVGTSGDEQF
TRBJ1-1 | TRBV11-1 | ASSSTGSTEAF
TRBJ1-2 | TRBV19 | ASSIRGTSDYGYT
- | TRBV5-6 | ASKTAASSYEQY
TRBJ2-7 | TRBV4-2 | ASSQEWGTVSYEQY
TRBJ1-2 | TRBV12-5 | ASGPIGDNPGYGYT